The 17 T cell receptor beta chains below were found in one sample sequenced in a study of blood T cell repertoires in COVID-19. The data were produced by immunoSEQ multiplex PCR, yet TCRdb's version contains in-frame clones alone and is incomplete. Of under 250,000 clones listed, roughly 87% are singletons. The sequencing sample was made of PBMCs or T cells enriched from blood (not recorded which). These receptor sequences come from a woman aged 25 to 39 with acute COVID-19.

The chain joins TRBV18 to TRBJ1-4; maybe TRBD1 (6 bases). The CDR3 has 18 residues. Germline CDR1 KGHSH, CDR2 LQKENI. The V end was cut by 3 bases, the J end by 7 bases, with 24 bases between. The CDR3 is CASSPVAGDVDLGEKLFF. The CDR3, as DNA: TGTGCCAGCTCACCCGTCGCAGGGGACGTTGATTTGGGTGAAAAACTGTTTTTT.

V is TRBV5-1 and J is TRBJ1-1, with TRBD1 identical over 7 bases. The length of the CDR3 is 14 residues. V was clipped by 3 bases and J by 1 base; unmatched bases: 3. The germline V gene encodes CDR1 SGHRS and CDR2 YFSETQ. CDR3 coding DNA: TGCGCCAGCAGCTCGGGACAGCCGAACACTGAAGCTTTCTTT. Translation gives CASSSGQPNTEAFF.

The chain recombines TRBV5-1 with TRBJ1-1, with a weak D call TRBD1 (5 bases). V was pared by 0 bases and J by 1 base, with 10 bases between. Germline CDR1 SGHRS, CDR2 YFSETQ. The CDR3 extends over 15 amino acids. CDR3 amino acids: CASSLGSRANTEAFF. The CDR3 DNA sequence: TGCGCCAGCAGCTTGGGAAGCAGGGCGAACACTGAAGCTTTCTTT.

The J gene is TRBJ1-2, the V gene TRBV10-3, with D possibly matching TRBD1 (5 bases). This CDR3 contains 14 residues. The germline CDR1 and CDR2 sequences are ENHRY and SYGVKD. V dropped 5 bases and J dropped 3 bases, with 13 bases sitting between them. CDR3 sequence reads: CAISSSDIDYGYTF. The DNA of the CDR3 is TGTGCCATCAGTTCCTCGGACATCGACTATGGCTACACCTTC.

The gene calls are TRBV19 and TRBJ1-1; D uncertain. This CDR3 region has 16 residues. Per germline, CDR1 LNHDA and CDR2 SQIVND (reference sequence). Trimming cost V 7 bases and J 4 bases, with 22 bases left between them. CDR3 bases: TGTGCCAGTACCTCAAGGGAGGGTGATAGTGGCACTGAAGCTTTCTTT. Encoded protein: CASTSREGDSGTEAFF.

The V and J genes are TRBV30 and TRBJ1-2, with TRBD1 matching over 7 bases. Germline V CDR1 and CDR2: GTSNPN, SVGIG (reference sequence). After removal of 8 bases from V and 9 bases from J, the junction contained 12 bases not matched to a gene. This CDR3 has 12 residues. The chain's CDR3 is CAGGRRGHSYTF. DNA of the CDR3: TGTGCCGGAGGGAGGAGGGGGCATAGCTACACCTTC.

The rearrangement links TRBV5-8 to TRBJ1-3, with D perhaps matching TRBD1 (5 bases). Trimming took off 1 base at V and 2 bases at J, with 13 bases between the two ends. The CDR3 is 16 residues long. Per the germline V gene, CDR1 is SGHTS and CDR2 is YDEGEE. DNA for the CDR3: TGTGCCAGCAGCTTGTGGAGGGGACTCACTGGAAACACCATATATTTT. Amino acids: CASSLWRGLTGNTIYF.

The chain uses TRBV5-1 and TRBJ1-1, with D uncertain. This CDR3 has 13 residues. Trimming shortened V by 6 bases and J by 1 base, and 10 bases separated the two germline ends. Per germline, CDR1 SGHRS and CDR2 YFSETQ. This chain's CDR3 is CASTLSGNTEAFF. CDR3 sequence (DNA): TGCGCCAGCACCCTATCGGGGAACACTGAAGCTTTCTTT.

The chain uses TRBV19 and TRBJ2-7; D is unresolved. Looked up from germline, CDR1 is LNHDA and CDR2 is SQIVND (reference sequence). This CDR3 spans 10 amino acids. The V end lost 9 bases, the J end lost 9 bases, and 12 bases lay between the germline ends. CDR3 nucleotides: TGTGCCAGGAATTCCCTAGGGCAGTACTTC. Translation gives CARNSLGQYF.

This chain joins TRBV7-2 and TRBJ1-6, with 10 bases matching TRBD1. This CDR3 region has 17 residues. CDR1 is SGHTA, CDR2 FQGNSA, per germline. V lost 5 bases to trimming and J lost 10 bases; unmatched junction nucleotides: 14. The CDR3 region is CASSVTGGATLYSPLHF. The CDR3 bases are TGTGCCAGCAGCGTGACAGGGGGCGCGACTCTATACTCACCCCTCCACTTT.

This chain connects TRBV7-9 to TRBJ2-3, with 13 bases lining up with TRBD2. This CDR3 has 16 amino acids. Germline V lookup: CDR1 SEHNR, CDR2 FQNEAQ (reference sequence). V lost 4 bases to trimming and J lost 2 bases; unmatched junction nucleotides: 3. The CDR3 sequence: CASSWTSGGLTDTQYF. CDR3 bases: TGTGCCAGCAGCTGGACTAGCGGGGGCCTCACAGATACGCAGTATTTT.

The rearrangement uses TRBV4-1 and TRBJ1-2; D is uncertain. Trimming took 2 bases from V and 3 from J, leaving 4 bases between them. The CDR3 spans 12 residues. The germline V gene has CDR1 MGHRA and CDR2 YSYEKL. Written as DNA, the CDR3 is TGCGCCAGCAGCCAACGGGACTATGGCTACACCTTC. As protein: CASSQRDYGYTF.

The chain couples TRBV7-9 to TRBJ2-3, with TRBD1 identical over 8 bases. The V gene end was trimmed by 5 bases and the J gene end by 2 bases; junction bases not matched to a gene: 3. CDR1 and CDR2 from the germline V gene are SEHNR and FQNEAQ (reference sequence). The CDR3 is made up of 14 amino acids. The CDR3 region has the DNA TGTGCCAGCAGCCACAGGGGGACCACAGATACGCAGTATTTT. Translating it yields CASSHRGTTDTQYF.

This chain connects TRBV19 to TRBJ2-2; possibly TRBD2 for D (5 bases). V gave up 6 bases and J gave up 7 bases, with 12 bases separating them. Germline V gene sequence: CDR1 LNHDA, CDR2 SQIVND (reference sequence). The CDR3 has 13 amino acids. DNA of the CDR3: TGTGCCAGTAGGCGGGTTGGAGGCGGGGAGCTGTTTTTT. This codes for CASRRVGGGELFF.

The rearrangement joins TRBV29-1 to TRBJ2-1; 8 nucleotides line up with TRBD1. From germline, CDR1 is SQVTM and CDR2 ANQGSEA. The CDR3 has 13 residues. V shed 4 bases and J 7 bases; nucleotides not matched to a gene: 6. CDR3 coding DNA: TGCAGCGTTGTCTCCAGGGGGCGTAATGAGCAGTTCTTC. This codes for CSVVSRGRNEQFF.

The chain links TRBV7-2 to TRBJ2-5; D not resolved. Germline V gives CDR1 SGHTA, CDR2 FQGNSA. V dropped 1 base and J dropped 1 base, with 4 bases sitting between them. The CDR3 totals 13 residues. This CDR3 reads CASSLEPQETQYF. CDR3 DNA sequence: TGTGCCAGCAGCTTAGAGCCCCAAGAGACCCAGTACTTC.

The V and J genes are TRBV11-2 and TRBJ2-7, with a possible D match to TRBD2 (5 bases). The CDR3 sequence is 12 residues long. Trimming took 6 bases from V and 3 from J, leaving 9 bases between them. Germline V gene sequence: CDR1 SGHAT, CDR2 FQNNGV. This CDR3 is CASRGERYEQYF. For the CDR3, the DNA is TGTGCCAGCAGGGGAGAGCGCTACGAGCAGTACTTC.